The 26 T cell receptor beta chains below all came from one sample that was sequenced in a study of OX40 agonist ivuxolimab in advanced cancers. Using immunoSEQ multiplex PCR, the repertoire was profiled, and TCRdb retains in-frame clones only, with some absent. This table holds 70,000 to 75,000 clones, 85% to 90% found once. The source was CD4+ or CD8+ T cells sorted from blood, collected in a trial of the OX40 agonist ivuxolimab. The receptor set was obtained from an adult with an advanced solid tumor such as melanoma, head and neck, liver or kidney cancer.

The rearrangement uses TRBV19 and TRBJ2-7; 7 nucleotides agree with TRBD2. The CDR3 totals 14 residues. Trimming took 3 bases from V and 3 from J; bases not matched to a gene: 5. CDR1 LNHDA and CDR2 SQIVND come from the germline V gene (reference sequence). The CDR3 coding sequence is TGTGCCAGTAGTATCGGTGCGGGGGTCTACGAGCAGTACTTC. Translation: CASSIGAGVYEQYF.

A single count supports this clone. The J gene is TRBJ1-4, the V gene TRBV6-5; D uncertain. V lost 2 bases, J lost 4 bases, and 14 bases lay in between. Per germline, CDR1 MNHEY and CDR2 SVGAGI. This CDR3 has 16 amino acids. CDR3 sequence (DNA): TGTGCCAGCAGTTACAATGCCGGGCCAGATAATGAAAAACTGTTTTTT. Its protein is CASSYNAGPDNEKLFF.

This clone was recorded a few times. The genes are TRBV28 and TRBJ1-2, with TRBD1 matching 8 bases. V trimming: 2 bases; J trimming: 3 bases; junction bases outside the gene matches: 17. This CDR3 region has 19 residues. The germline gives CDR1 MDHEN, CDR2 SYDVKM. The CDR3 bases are TGTGCCAGCAGTTTACGCCAATTTTACGGACAGGGTGCCCACTATGGCTACACCTTC. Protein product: CASSLRQFYGQGAHYGYTF.

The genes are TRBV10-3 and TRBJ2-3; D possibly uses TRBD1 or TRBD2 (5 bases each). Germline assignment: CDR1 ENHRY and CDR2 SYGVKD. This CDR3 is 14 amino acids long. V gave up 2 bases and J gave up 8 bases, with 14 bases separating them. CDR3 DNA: TGTGCCATCAGTGAGCCCTCGAGGGGACCTACGCAGTATTTT. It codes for CAISEPSRGPTQYF.

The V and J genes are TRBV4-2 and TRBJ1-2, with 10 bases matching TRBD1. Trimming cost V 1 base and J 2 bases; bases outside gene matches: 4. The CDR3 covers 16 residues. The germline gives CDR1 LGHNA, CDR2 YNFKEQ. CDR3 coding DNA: TGTGCCAGCAGCCAAGGGACAGGGGGTAAGAACTATGGCTACACCTTC. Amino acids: CASSQGTGGKNYGYTF.

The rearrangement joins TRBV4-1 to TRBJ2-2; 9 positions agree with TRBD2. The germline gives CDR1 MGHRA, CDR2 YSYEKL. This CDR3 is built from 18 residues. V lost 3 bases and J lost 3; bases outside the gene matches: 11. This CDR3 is CASSHQRTSENYTGELFF. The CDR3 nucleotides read TGCGCCAGCAGCCATCAGAGGACTAGCGAAAATTACACCGGGGAGCTGTTTTTT.

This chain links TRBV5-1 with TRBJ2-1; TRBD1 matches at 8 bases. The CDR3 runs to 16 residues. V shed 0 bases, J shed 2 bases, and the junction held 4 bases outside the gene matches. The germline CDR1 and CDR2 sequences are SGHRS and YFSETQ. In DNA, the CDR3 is TGCGCCAGCAGCTTGGGGACAGGGAGCGCCTACAATGAGCAGTTCTTC. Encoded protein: CASSLGTGSAYNEQFF.

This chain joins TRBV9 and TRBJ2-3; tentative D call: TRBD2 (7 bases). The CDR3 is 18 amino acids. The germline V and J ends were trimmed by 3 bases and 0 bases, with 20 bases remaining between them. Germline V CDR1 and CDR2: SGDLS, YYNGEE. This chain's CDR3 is CASSAPGGQTSSTDTQYF. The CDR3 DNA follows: TGTGCCAGCAGCGCGCCGGGGGGCCAAACTTCTAGCACAGATACGCAGTATTTT.

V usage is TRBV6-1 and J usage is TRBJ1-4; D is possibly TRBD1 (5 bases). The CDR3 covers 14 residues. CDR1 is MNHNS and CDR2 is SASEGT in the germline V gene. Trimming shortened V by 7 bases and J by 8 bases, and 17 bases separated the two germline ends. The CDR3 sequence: CASNPSGVREKLFF. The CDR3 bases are TGTGCCAGCAACCCCTCGGGGGTACGAGAAAAACTGTTTTTT.

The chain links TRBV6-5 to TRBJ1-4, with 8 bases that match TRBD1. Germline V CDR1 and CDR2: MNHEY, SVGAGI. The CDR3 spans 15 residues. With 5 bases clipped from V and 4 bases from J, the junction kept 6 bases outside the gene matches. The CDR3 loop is CASSHKTGVNEKLFF. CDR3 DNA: TGTGCCAGCAGTCACAAGACAGGGGTTAATGAAAAACTGTTTTTT.

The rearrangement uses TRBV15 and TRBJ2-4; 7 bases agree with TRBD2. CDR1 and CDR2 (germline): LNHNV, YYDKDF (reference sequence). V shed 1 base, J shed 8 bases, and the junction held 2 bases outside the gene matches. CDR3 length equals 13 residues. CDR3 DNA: TGTGCCACCAGCAGAGGCACTAGCGACATTCAGTACTTC. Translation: CATSRGTSDIQYF.

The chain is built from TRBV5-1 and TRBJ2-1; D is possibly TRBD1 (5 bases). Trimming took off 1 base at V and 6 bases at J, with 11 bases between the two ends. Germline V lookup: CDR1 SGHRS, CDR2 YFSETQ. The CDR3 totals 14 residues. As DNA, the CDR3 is TGCGCCAGCAGCTTGAATCAGGGCCTCAATGAGCAGTTCTTC. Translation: CASSLNQGLNEQFF.

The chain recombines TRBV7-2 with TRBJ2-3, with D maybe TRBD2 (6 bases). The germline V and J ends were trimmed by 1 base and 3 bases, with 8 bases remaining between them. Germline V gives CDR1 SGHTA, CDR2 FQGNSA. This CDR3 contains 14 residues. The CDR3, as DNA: TGTGCCAGCAGCTTAGTGCTAGCGACAGATACGCAGTATTTT. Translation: CASSLVLATDTQYF.

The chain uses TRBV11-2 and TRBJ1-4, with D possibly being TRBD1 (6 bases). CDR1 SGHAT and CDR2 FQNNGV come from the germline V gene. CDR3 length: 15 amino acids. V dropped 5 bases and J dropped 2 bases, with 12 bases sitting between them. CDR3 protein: CASSPRQGTNEKLFF. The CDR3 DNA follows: TGTGCCAGCAGCCCGAGGCAGGGGACTAATGAAAAACTGTTTTTT.

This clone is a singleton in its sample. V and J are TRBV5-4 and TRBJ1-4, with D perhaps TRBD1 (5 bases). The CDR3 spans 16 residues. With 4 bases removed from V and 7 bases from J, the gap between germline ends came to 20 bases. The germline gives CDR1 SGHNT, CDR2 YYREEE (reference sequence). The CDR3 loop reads CASSPGPVNLGEKLFF. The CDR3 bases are TGTGCCAGCAGCCCGGGACCGGTCAACTTGGGTGAAAAACTGTTTTTT.

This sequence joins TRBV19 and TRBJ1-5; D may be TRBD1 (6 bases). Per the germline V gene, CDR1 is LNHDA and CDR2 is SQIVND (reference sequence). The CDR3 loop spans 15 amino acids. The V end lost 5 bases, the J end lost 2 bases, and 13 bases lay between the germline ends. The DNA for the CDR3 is TGTGCCAGTAGTCCCCAGGGGCAGGGCAATCAGCCCCAGCATTTT. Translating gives CASSPQGQGNQPQHF. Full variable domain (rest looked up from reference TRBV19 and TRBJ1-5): DGGITQSPKYLFRKEGQNVTLSCEQNLNHDAMYWYRQDPGQGLRLIYYSQIVNDFQKGDIAEGYSVSREKKESFPLTVTSAQKNPTAFYLCASSPQGQGNQPQHFGDGTRLSIL.

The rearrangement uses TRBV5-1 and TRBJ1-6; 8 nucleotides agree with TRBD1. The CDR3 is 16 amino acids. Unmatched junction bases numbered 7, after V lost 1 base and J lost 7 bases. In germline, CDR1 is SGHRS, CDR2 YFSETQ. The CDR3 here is CASSLTLGQENSPLHF. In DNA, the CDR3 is TGCGCCAGCAGCTTGACCCTGGGACAGGAGAATTCACCCCTCCACTTT.

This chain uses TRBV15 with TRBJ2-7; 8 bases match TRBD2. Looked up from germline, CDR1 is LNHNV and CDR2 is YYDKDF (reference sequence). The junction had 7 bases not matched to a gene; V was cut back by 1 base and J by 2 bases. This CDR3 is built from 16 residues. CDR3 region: CATSRAWRGATYEQYF. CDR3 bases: TGTGCCACCAGCAGAGCGTGGCGGGGGGCAACCTACGAGCAGTACTTC.

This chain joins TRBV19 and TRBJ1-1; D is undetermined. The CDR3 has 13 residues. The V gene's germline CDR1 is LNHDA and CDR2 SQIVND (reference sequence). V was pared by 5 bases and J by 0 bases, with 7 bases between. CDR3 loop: CASSFAMNTEAFF. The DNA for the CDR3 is TGTGCCAGTAGTTTTGCCATGAACACTGAAGCTTTCTTT.

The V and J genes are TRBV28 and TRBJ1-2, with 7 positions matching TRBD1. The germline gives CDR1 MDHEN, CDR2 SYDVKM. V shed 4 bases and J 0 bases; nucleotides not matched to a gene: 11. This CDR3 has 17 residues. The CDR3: CASSSQGGGTANYGYTF. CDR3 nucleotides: TGTGCCAGCAGTTCCCAGGGGGGAGGAACGGCTAACTATGGCTACACCTTC.

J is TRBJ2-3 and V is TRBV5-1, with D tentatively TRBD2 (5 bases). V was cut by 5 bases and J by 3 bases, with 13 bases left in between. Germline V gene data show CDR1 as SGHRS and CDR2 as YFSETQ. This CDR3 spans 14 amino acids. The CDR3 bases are TGCGCCAGCAGATATGGCGGGTTGACAGATACGCAGTATTTT. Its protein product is CASRYGGLTDTQYF.

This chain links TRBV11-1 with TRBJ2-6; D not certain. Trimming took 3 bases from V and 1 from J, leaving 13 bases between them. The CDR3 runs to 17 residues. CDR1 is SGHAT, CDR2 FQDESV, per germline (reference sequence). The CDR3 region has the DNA TGTGCCAGCAGCTTTACCTCCTCGGAATCTGGGGCCAACGTCCTGACTTTC. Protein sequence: CASSFTSSESGANVLTF. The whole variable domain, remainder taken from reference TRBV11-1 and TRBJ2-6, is EAEVAQSPRYKITEKSQAVAFWCDPISGHATLYWYRQILGQGPELLVQFQDESVVDDSQLPKDRFSAERLKGVDSTLKIQPAELGDSAMYLCASSFTSSESGANVLTFGAGSRLTVL.

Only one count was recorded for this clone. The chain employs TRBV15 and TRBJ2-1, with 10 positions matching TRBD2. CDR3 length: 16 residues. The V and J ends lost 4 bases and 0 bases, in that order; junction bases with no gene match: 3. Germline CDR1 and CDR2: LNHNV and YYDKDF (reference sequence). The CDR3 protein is CATSTSSGSSYNEQFF. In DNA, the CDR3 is TGTGCCACCAGCACATCTAGCGGGAGCTCCTACAATGAGCAGTTCTTC.

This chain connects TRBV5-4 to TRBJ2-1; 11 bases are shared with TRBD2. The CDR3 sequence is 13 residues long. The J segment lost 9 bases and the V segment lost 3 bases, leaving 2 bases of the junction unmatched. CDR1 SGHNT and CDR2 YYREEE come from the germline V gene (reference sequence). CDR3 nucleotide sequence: TGTGCCAGCAGCTCCGGACTAGCGGGTGAGCAGTTCTTC. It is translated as CASSSGLAGEQFF.

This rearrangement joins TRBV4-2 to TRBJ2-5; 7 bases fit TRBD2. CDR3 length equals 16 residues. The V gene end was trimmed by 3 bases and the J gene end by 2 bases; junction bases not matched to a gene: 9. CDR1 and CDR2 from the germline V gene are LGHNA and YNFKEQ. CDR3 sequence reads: CASSQGGSRGQETQYF. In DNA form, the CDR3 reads TGTGCCAGCAGCCAGGGCGGGAGTCGGGGACAAGAGACCCAGTACTTC.

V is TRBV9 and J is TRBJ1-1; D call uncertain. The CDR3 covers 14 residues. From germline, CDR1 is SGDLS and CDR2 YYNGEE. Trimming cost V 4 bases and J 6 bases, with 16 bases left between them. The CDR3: CASSTGPGKAEAFF. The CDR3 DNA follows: TGTGCCAGCAGCACCGGACCCGGTAAGGCTGAAGCTTTCTTT.